Listed below are T cell receptor beta chains from one sample, sequenced in a study of Tregs in tolerant kidney transplant recipients. TCRdb keeps only in-frame clones here, not all; method: immunoSEQ multiplex PCR. The sample lists about 20,000 clones, about three fifths occurring once. For these TCRs, the target antigens are not known. Sequencing was performed on Tregs from blood cultured with allogeneic cells. The source is a human donor in good health. The CDR3 runs from the conserved cysteine through the conserved F or W. The D gene is left open where the match is weak. Size is omitted from some rows. Given values are once, few, many or a class for expanded clones.

d_gene: TRBD1; j_gene: TRBJ1-1; v_gene: TRBV7-9; abundance: -; CDR3aa: CASSVANPGQVGRDTEAFF; CDR3nt: TGTGCCAGCAGCGTCGCTAATCCGGGACAGGTGGGAAGGGACACTGAAGCTTTCTTT
d_gene: -; j_gene: TRBJ1-2; v_gene: TRBV13; abundance: -; CDR3aa: CASSSWSGVYGYTF; CDR3nt: TGTGCCAGCAGCTCCTGGAGCGGGGTCTATGGCTACACCTTC
d_gene: -; j_gene: TRBJ1-5; v_gene: TRBV27; abundance: -; CDR3aa: CASSWGLGPGHQPQHF; CDR3nt: TGTGCCAGCAGTTGGGGCTTGGGCCCGGGGCATCAGCCCCAGCATTTT
d_gene: -; j_gene: TRBJ1-3; v_gene: TRBV29-1; abundance: few; CDR3aa: CSVVGVSGNTIYF; CDR3nt: TGCAGCGTTGTAGGGGTTTCTGGAAACACCATATATTTT
d_gene: -; j_gene: TRBJ1-1; v_gene: TRBV7-9; abundance: few; CDR3aa: CASSLWGSNTEAFF; CDR3nt: TGTGCCAGCAGCTTATGGGGGTCGAACACTGAAGCTTTCTTT
d_gene: TRBD2; j_gene: TRBJ2-3; v_gene: TRBV11-2; abundance: -; CDR3aa: CASSLTSGRADTQYF; CDR3nt: TGTGCCAGCAGCTTAACTAGCGGAAGAGCAGATACGCAGTATTTT
d_gene: -; j_gene: TRBJ2-5; v_gene: TRBV11-2; abundance: -; CDR3aa: CASSLVGQGREETQYF; CDR3nt: TGTGCCAGCAGCTTAGTAGGGCAGGGTCGAGAAGAGACCCAGTACTTC
d_gene: -; j_gene: TRBJ2-3; v_gene: TRBV7-8; abundance: -; CDR3aa: CASSLGGRPDTQYF; CDR3nt: TGTGCCAGCAGCTTAGGCGGGCGTCCAGATACGCAGTATTTT
d_gene: TRBD2; j_gene: TRBJ2-1; v_gene: TRBV5-1; abundance: -; CDR3aa: CASRTSGVTYNEQFF; CDR3nt: TGCGCCAGCAGGACTAGCGGGGTTACCTACAATGAGCAGTTCTTC
d_gene: -; j_gene: TRBJ2-1; v_gene: TRBV30; abundance: few; CDR3aa: CAWSGLGGPGAYNEQFF; CDR3nt: TGTGCCTGGAGTGGATTAGGGGGGCCAGGGGCCTACAATGAGCAGTTCTTC
d_gene: -; j_gene: TRBJ2-1; v_gene: TRBV21-1; abundance: -; CDR3aa: CAFSTSGRARNEQFF; CDR3nt: TGTGCCTTTTCGACTAGCGGGAGGGCCAGGAATGAGCAGTTCTTC
d_gene: TRBD2; j_gene: TRBJ2-1; v_gene: TRBV5-1; abundance: -; CDR3aa: CASSLDGGAGEQFF; CDR3nt: TGCGCCAGCAGCTTGGACGGGGGGGCTGGTGAGCAGTTCTTC
d_gene: -; j_gene: TRBJ1-4; v_gene: TRBV18; abundance: -; CDR3aa: CASSAIDSILNEKLFF; CDR3nt: TGTGCCAGCTCAGCCATAGACAGTATCCTTAATGAAAAACTGTTTTTT
d_gene: -; j_gene: TRBJ2-7; v_gene: TRBV28; abundance: few; CDR3aa: CASAGESLSYEQYF; CDR3nt: TGTGCCAGCGCGGGCGAGTCCCTCTCCTACGAGCAGTACTTC
d_gene: TRBD1; j_gene: TRBJ2-7; v_gene: TRBV6-1; abundance: -; CDR3aa: CASSEGTGGAYEQYF; CDR3nt: TGTGCCAGCAGTGAGGGGACAGGGGGCGCCTACGAGCAGTACTTC
d_gene: -; j_gene: TRBJ2-1; v_gene: TRBV5-4; abundance: few; CDR3aa: CASSQGGRLAYNEQFF; CDR3nt: TGTGCCAGCAGCCAAGGTGGGAGACTAGCCTACAATGAGCAGTTCTTC
d_gene: -; j_gene: TRBJ2-7; v_gene: TRBV6-1; abundance: -; CDR3aa: CASTRTVEQYF; CDR3nt: TGTGCCAGCACGCGAACAGTCGAGCAGTACTTC
d_gene: TRBD1; j_gene: TRBJ1-5; v_gene: TRBV6-1; abundance: -; CDR3aa: CASSDRQGAQSNQPQHF; CDR3nt: TGTGCCAGCAGTGATCGTCAGGGGGCGCAGAGCAATCAGCCCCAGCATTTT
d_gene: -; j_gene: TRBJ1-1; v_gene: TRBV6-6; abundance: -; CDR3aa: CASSYPTDRVREAFF; CDR3nt: TGTGCCAGCAGTTATCCAACCGACAGAGTCCGAGAAGCTTTCTTT
d_gene: TRBD2; j_gene: TRBJ2-7; v_gene: TRBV10-3; abundance: -; CDR3aa: CAISFDYLAGGPQYF; CDR3nt: TGTGCCATCAGCTTTGACTACCTAGCGGGAGGGCCGCAGTACTTC
d_gene: -; j_gene: TRBJ1-5; v_gene: TRBV7-9; abundance: -; CDR3aa: CASSPYSSGGRAYQPQHF; CDR3nt: TGTGCCAGCAGCCCATACTCCTCCGGTGGGAGGGCCTATCAGCCCCAGCATTTT
d_gene: -; j_gene: TRBJ1-2; v_gene: TRBV10-2; abundance: -; CDR3aa: CASSGLSRGAEGYTF; CDR3nt: TGCGCCAGCAGTGGATTGAGTCGGGGGGCGGAAGGCTACACCTTC
d_gene: -; j_gene: TRBJ2-7; v_gene: TRBV29-1; abundance: few; CDR3aa: CSAKGQSSYEQYF; CDR3nt: TGCAGCGCCAAAGGACAGAGCTCCTACGAGCAGTACTTC
d_gene: -; j_gene: TRBJ1-2; v_gene: TRBV11-2; abundance: few; CDR3aa: CASSLEARGYTF; CDR3nt: TGTGCCAGCAGCTTAGAGGCCCGTGGCTACACCTTC
d_gene: TRBD2; j_gene: TRBJ2-3; v_gene: TRBV29-1; abundance: -; CDR3aa: CSVGVAGGLDTQYF; CDR3nt: TGCAGCGTTGGAGTAGCGGGAGGATTGGATACGCAGTATTTT
d_gene: -; j_gene: TRBJ1-5; v_gene: TRBV11-3; abundance: -; CDR3aa: CASSLVEGRGAQHF; CDR3nt: TGTGCCAGCAGCTTAGTAGAGGGCCGGGGGGCCCAGCATTTT
d_gene: -; j_gene: TRBJ1-5; v_gene: TRBV12-2; abundance: -; CDR3aa: CASRLAGDRRNQPQHF; CDR3nt: TGTGCAAGTCGCTTAGCGGGGGACAGACGCAATCAGCCCCAGCATTTT
d_gene: TRBD1; j_gene: TRBJ2-7; v_gene: TRBV4-1; abundance: -; CDR3aa: CASSQPQGWEQYF; CDR3nt: TGCGCCAGCAGCCAACCACAGGGGTGGGAGCAGTACTTC
d_gene: -; j_gene: TRBJ2-1; v_gene: TRBV2; abundance: -; CDR3aa: CASNPNSVNEQFF; CDR3nt: TGTGCCAGCAACCCAAACTCGGTTAATGAGCAGTTCTTC
d_gene: -; j_gene: TRBJ2-3; v_gene: TRBV5-1; abundance: -; CDR3aa: CASSWSTDTQYF; CDR3nt: TGCGCCAGCAGCTGGAGCACAGATACGCAGTATTTT
d_gene: -; j_gene: TRBJ1-1; v_gene: TRBV5-1; abundance: few; CDR3aa: CASSFYRVGTEAFF; CDR3nt: TGCGCCAGCAGCTTCTACAGGGTGGGCACTGAAGCTTTCTTT
d_gene: -; j_gene: TRBJ1-5; v_gene: TRBV6-6; abundance: -; CDR3aa: CASSALASNQPQHF; CDR3nt: TGTGCCAGCAGCGCCTTGGCCAGCAATCAGCCCCAGCATTTT
d_gene: -; j_gene: TRBJ2-3; v_gene: TRBV29-1; abundance: -; CDR3aa: CSAPTGFTDTQYF; CDR3nt: TGCAGCGCCCCGACGGGATTCACAGATACGCAGTATTTT
d_gene: -; j_gene: TRBJ2-7; v_gene: TRBV21-1; abundance: -; CDR3aa: CASRPGQKGSGPYEQYF; CDR3nt: TGTGCCAGCAGACCGGGACAGAAGGGATCAGGGCCTTACGAGCAGTACTTC
d_gene: -; j_gene: TRBJ2-6; v_gene: TRBV5-4; abundance: few; CDR3aa: CASSHWGLPSGANVLTF; CDR3nt: TGTGCCAGCAGCCATTGGGGACTCCCCTCTGGGGCCAACGTCCTGACTTTC
d_gene: -; j_gene: TRBJ1-2; v_gene: TRBV6-1; abundance: -; CDR3aa: CASFDYGYTF; CDR3nt: TGTGCCAGCTTTGACTATGGCTACACCTTC
d_gene: TRBD2; j_gene: TRBJ2-2; v_gene: TRBV29-1; abundance: -; CDR3aa: CSVGGLAGGRGTGELFF; CDR3nt: TGCAGCGTGGGGGGACTAGCGGGAGGACGGGGCACCGGGGAGCTGTTTTTT
d_gene: -; j_gene: TRBJ2-3; v_gene: TRBV2; abundance: -; CDR3aa: CASSGPTVRTDTQYF; CDR3nt: TGTGCCAGCAGTGGCCCGACAGTCCGCACAGATACGCAGTATTTT
d_gene: -; j_gene: TRBJ1-1; v_gene: TRBV7-9; abundance: -; CDR3aa: CASTLYTGFLIMNTEAFF; CDR3nt: TGTGCCAGCACCCTATACACGGGGTTTCTGATCATGAACACTGAAGCTTTCTTT
d_gene: -; j_gene: TRBJ1-6; v_gene: TRBV5-4; abundance: few; CDR3aa: CASSLVGDNSPLHF; CDR3nt: TGTGCCAGCAGCTTGGTAGGGGATAATTCACCCCTCCACTTT
d_gene: -; j_gene: TRBJ2-1; v_gene: TRBV29-1; abundance: few; CDR3aa: CSGGWDYNEQFF; CDR3nt: TGCAGCGGGGGATGGGACTACAATGAGCAGTTCTTC
d_gene: -; j_gene: TRBJ1-5; v_gene: TRBV19; abundance: few; CDR3aa: CASNGQSGGNQPQHF; CDR3nt: TGTGCCAGTAATGGACAGTCCGGGGGCAATCAGCCCCAGCATTTT
d_gene: -; j_gene: TRBJ1-1; v_gene: TRBV19; abundance: once; CDR3aa: CASTPWEGGFTEAFF; CDR3nt: TGTGCCAGTACGCCATGGGAGGGGGGTTTCACTGAAGCTTTCTTT
d_gene: TRBD1; j_gene: TRBJ2-2; v_gene: TRBV2; abundance: -; CDR3aa: CASSATGGAGELFF; CDR3nt: TGTGCCAGCAGTGCAACAGGGGGTGCCGGGGAGCTGTTTTTT
d_gene: -; j_gene: TRBJ1-2; v_gene: TRBV7-9; abundance: -; CDR3aa: CASSLDGLYGYTF; CDR3nt: TGTGCCAGCAGCCTCGACGGGCTCTATGGCTACACCTTC
d_gene: TRBD2; j_gene: TRBJ2-7; v_gene: TRBV5-6; abundance: -; CDR3aa: CASSPGLAGVYTYEQYF; CDR3nt: TGTGCCAGCAGCCCGGGACTAGCGGGAGTATATACCTACGAGCAGTACTTC
d_gene: -; j_gene: TRBJ2-1; v_gene: TRBV5-1; abundance: -; CDR3aa: CASSPGPWDNEQFF; CDR3nt: TGCGCCAGCAGCCCGGGACCCTGGGACAATGAGCAGTTCTTC
d_gene: TRBD2; j_gene: TRBJ2-3; v_gene: TRBV5-1; abundance: few; CDR3aa: CASSLGLAGWGTDTQYF; CDR3nt: TGCGCCAGCAGCTTGGGTTTAGCGGGGTGGGGCACAGATACGCAGTATTTT
d_gene: TRBD2; j_gene: TRBJ2-1; v_gene: TRBV6-4; abundance: -; CDR3aa: CASTRYYGLAGEYNEQFF; CDR3nt: TGTGCCAGCACCCGATATTATGGACTAGCGGGAGAGTACAATGAGCAGTTCTTC
d_gene: -; j_gene: TRBJ1-2; v_gene: TRBV19; abundance: -; CDR3aa: CASSTQGRNYGYTF; CDR3nt: TGTGCCAGTAGTACGCAGGGACGGAACTATGGCTACACCTTC
d_gene: TRBD1; j_gene: TRBJ1-1; v_gene: TRBV4-2; abundance: few; CDR3aa: CASSQETGGLNTEAFF; CDR3nt: TGTGCCAGCAGCCAAGAGACAGGGGGCCTGAACACTGAAGCTTTCTTT
d_gene: -; j_gene: TRBJ2-7; v_gene: TRBV5-1; abundance: -; CDR3aa: CASRWTDRVPYEQYF; CDR3nt: TGTGCCAGCAGGTGGACTGATAGGGTACCCTACGAGCAGTACTTC
d_gene: -; j_gene: TRBJ1-1; v_gene: TRBV18; abundance: medium-sized; CDR3aa: CASSPRNLEGGGAFF; CDR3nt: TGTGCCAGCTCACCAAGGAATTTAGAGGGCGGGGGAGCTTTCTTT
d_gene: TRBD1; j_gene: TRBJ1-5; v_gene: TRBV7-2; abundance: -; CDR3aa: CASSLGGAGQPQHF; CDR3nt: TGTGCCAGCAGTTTAGGGGGCGCGGGACAGCCCCAGCATTTT
d_gene: TRBD1; j_gene: TRBJ1-3; v_gene: TRBV18; abundance: few; CDR3aa: CASSPRTGLPSGNTIYF; CDR3nt: TGTGCCAGCTCACCACGGACAGGGTTGCCGTCTGGAAACACCATATATTTT
d_gene: -; j_gene: TRBJ1-5; v_gene: TRBV5-1; abundance: few; CDR3aa: CASSLEGGNQPQHF; CDR3nt: TGCGCCAGCAGCCTGGAGGGGGGCAATCAGCCCCAGCATTTT
d_gene: -; j_gene: TRBJ2-1; v_gene: TRBV29-1; abundance: -; CDR3aa: CSVGRNNEQFF; CDR3nt: TGCAGCGTGGGACGGAACAATGAGCAGTTCTTC